The table lists the clone carrying this T cell receptor (beta chain) with many counts. Germline V gives CDR1 SGHTS, CDR2 YDEGEE. V was clipped by 1 base and J by 4 bases; unmatched bases: 5. The CDR3 extends over 14 amino acids. What was amplified from RNA transcripts were TCR beta CDR3 regions. In the first-round RT-PCR of the TCR CDR3, the HTBI primer set was used. TCRdb reprocessed the multiplex PCR reads via MiXCR and lists one record per CDR3 protein. This table holds about 760,000 distinct CDR3 sequences, 35% found once. The data were taken from a study of T cells in Graves' hyperthyroidism and ophthalmopathy. Reasons for excluding patients were uncontrolled infection, other autoimmune disease, pregnancy or lactation.

This receptor was taken from a woman between 40 and 50 years old with Graves' hyperthyroidism. The specimen was blood. The V call is TRBV5-8, the J call TRBJ2-7, with 7 bases that match TRBD1. The CDR3 DNA reads as TGTGCCAGCAGCTTGAGGGACAGTATGTACGAGCAGTACTTC. Translating it yields CASSLRDSMYEQYF.